This T cell receptor beta chain was sequenced during a study of a mutant IDH1 vaccine in newly diagnosed glioma. Study observations and caveats: Evidence of vaccine-induced immune responses was documented in over 85% of patients.

The repertoire was sequenced with immunoSEQ multiplex PCR; TCRdb's copy has only in-frame clones and lacks some. Among some 60,000 clones listed, about 80% were seen once. V lost 0 bases and J lost 0, with 9 bases in between. The CDR3 is 16 residues long. Germline-derived CDR1 and CDR2 are MGHRA and YSYEKL. This sample's time point: week 11, during vaccination. In the vaccine, a single dose held 300 ug of the mutant IDH1 20-mer peptide, along with topical imiquimod. Remarks on this clone: Antigen unknown.

The receptor comes from a man in his thirties or forties with glioma. This specimen was PBMCs, taken from a glioma patient whose treatment included an IDH1 peptide vaccine. The chain employs TRBV4-1 and TRBJ2-1; D is unresolved. CDR3 in amino acids: CASSQEGGTSYNEQFF. The CDR3 DNA reads TGCGCCAGCAGCCAAGAGGGCGGAACCTCCTACAATGAGCAGTTCTTC.